This T cell receptor (beta chain) was documented in a study of shared clonotypes between healthy human individuals. Study summary: Aged between 18 and 49, the donors were a couple of women and three men. General observations from the study: The sampled material consisted only of blood, and tissue repertoires are likely to differ.

Among the donors, all were Caucasian adults who lived in Nashville, Tennessee. CD4+ cells were split into CD45RA+ naive and CD45RA-negative memory subsets. As regards this clone: Its antigen is unknown.

The V and J ends lost 4 bases and 0 bases respectively, with 13 bases between them. CDR1 and CDR2 (germline): SQVTM, ANQGSEA. The length of the CDR3 is 15 residues. Sequencing was performed with immunoSEQ multiplex PCR; in TCRdb, only in-frame clones are kept and a portion is missing. Found here are millions of clones, approximately 93% of them singletons; the top ten hold approximately 0.4%. The sequencing sample was made of naive CD4+ T cells from PBMCs. Subset specified: CD45RA+ positively selected. The chain joins TRBV29-1 to TRBJ2-4; tentatively, D is TRBD1 (6 bases). This TCR was recovered from a man aged 18-30 years in good health. Some clones in this sample may be carry-over from other donors' samples. The chain's CDR3 is CSVVRTDLAKNIQYF. Here the CDR3 DNA reads TGCAGCGTTGTCCGGACAGATCTAGCCAAAAACATTCAGTACTTC.